This T cell receptor (beta chain) derives from a study of vaccination and CD4 T cells after COVID-19. About the research overall: With under ten mild cases and one severe, convalescent patients were SARS-CoV-2 positive by nasal swab PCR.

Cultured CD4+ T cell DNA was sequenced using the Oncomine TCR Beta short-read assay. TCRdb re-called the PCR reads through MiXCR, storing one row per CDR3 protein. Of 10,000 to 15,000 distinct CDR3 sequences in the sample, 55% to 65% were seen once. As for this clonotype: Its target is unknown.

Treatment of the sample: roughly ten-day PBMC culture with coronavirus spike peptide pools or control peptides (ViraFEST assay). The ViraFEST method relied on peptide pools to expand antigen-specific T cells, followed by TCR sequencing. The authors isolated CD4+ T cells by negative selection after about ten days of culture. V lost 8 bases to trimming and J lost 2 bases, with 15 bases between them. The CDR3 totals 14 residues. Looked up from germline, CDR1 is MNHNS and CDR2 is SASEGT. The receptor was isolated from a human donor who had recovered from COVID-19. The V call is TRBV6-1, the J call TRBJ2-5; D is unresolved. Input material: CD4+ T cells from blood, cultured in vitro. The CDR3 sequence: CASQTSDGQETQYF. The CDR3 coding sequence is TGTGCCAGCCAGACCTCGGACGGTCAAGAGACCCAGTACTTC.